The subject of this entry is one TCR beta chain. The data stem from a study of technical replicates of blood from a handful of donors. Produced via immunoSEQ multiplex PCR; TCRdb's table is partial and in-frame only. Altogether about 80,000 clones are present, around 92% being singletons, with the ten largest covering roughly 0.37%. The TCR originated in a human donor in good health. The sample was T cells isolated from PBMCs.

In nucleotides, the CDR3 is TGTGCCAGCAGTTACGGGACAGGGGGTTTTAATGAGCAGTTCTTC. Translated, it gives CASSYGTGGFNEQFF. The genes are TRBV6-5 and TRBJ2-1; 11 positions match TRBD1. The CDR3 runs 15 residues. Germline assignment: CDR1 MNHEY and CDR2 SVGAGI. The trim removed 2 bases at V and 7 bases at J, leaving 4 bases unmatched.